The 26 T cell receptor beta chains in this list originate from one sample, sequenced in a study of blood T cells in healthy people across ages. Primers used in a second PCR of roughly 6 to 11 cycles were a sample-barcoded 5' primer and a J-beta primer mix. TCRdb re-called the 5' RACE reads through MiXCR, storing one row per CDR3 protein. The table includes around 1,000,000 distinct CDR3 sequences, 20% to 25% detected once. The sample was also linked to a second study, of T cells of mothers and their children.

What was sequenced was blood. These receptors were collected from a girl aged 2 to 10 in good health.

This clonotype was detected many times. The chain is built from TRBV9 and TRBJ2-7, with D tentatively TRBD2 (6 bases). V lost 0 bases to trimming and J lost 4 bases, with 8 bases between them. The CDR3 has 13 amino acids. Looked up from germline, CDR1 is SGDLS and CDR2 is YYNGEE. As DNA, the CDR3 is TGTGCCAGCAGCGTAGGGGCGGGATACGAGCAGTACTTC. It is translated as CASSVGAGYEQYF.

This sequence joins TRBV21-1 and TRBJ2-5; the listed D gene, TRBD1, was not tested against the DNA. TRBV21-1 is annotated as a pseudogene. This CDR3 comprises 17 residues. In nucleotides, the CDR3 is TGTGCCAGCAGCAGACCTCTGGGGACAGGGGACCAAGAGACCCAGTACTTC. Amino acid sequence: CASSRPLGTGDQETQYF.

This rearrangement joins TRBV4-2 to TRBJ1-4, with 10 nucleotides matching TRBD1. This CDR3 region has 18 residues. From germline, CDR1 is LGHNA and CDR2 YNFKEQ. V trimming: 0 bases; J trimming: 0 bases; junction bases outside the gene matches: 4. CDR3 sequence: CASSQDQGQGATNEKLFF. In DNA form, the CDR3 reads TGTGCCAGCAGCCAAGATCAAGGACAGGGGGCAACTAATGAAAAACTGTTTTTT.

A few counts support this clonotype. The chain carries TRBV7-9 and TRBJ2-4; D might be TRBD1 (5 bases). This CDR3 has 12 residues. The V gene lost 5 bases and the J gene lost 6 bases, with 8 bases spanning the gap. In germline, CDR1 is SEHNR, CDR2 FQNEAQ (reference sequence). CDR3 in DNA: TGTGCCAGCAGCAAGGACATAAACATTCAGTACTTC. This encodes CASSKDINIQYF.

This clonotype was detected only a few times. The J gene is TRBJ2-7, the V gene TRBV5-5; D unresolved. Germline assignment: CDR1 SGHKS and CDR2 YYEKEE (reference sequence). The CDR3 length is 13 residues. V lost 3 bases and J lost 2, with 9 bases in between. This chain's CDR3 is CASSWTDPYEQYF. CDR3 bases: TGTGCCAGCAGCTGGACGGATCCCTACGAGCAGTACTTC.

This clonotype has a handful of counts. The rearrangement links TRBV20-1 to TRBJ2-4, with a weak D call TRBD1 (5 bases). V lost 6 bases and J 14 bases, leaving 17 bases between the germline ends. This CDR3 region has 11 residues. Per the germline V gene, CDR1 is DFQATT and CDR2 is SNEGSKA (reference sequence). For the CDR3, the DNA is TGCAGTGCCCAAGGAGACAGTTTTGAGTACTTC. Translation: CSAQGDSFEYF.

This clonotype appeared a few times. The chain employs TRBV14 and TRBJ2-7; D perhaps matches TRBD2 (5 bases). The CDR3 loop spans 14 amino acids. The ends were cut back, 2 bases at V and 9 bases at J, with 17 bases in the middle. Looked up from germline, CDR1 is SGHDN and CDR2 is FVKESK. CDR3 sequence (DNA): TGTGCCAGCAGCCAAAGACCCTTAGGAGGAGTGCAGTACTTC. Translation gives CASSQRPLGGVQYF.

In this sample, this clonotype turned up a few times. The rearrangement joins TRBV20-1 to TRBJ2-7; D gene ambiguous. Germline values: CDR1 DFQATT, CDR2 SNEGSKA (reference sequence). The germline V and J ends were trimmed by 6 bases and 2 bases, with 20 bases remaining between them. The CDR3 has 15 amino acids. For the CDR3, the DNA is TGCAGTGCCGATCTAATCCGAATCAATACCTACGAGCAGTACTTC. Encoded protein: CSADLIRINTYEQYF.

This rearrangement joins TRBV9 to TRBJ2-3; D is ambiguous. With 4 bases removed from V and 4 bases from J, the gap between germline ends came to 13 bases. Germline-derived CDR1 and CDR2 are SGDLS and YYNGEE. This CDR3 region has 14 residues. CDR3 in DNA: TGTGCCAGCAGCCCGGGCCTCCTCTCAGATACGCAGTATTTT. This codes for CASSPGLLSDTQYF.

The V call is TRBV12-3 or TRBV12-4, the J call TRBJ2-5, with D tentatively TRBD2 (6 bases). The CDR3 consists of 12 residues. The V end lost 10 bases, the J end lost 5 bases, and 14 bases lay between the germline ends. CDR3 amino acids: CANTPGGETQYF. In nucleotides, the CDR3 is TGTGCCAACACCCCTGGGGGGGAGACCCAGTACTTC.

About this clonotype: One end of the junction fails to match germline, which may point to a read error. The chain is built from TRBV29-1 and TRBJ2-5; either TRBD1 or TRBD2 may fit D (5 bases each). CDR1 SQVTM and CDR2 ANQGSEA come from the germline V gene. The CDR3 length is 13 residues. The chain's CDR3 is CSVEDRSGQTQHF. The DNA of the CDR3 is TGCAGCGTTGAAGATCGCTCGGGGCAGACCCAGCACTTC. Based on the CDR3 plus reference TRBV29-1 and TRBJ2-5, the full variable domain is SAVISQKPSRDICQRGTSLTIQCQVDSQVTMMFWYRQQPGQSLTLIATANQGSEATYESGFVIDKFPISRPNLTFSTLTVSNMSPEDSSIYLCSVEDRSGQTQHFGPGTRLLVL.

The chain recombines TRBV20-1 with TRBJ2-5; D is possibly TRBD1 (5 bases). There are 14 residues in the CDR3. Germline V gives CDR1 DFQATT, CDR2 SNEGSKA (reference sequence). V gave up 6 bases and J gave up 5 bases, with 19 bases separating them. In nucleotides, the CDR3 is TGCAGTGCACCGAAACCCCCGTCAGGGGAGACCCAGTACTTC. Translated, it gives CSAPKPPSGETQYF.

The DNA for the CDR3 is TGTGCCAGCAGCTTACGGCGGGACTCTAATGAAAAACTGTTTTTT. Amino acids: CASSLRRDSNEKLFF. The chain couples TRBV11-3 to TRBJ1-4; possible D gene TRBD1, 5 bases. V gave up 2 bases and J gave up 3 bases, with 10 bases separating them. Germline V gene data show CDR1 as SGHNT and CDR2 as YENEEA. The CDR3 loop spans 15 amino acids.

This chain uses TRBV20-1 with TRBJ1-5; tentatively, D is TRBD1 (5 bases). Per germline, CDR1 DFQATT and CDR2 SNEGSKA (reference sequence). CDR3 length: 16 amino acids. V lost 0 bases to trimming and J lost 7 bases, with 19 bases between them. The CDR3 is CSAREVMGGGMQPQHF. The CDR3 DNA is TGCAGTGCTAGAGAAGTCATGGGTGGGGGGATGCAGCCCCAGCATTTT.

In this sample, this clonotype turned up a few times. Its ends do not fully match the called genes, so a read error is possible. The CDR3 DNA reads TGTGCCGGCAGCGCAGGGAGTAGTGGAAACACCATATATTTT. Translation gives CAGSAGSSGNTIYF. This chain joins TRBV9 and TRBJ1-3, with D possibly matching TRBD1 (5 bases). The length of the CDR3 is 14 residues. CDR1 and CDR2 (germline): SGDLS, YYNGEE.

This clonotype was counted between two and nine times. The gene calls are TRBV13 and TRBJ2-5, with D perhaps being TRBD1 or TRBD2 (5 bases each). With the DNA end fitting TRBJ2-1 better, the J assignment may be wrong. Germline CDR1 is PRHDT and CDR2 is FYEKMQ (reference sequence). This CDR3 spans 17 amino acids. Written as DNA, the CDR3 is TGTGCCAGCAGCTCCCGGGAAGGGGCGGACCGGGTGGATGAGCAGTTCTTC. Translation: CASSSREGADRVDEQFF.

The CDR3 sequence: CSARVPSALPLEQYF. The DNA of the CDR3 is TGCAGTGCTAGGGTACCCTCGGCCCTCCCTCTCGAGCAGTACTTC. The chain links TRBV20-1 to TRBJ2-7; unclear D gene. Looked up from germline, CDR1 is DFQATT and CDR2 is SNEGSKA (reference sequence). The CDR3 totals 15 residues. V was shortened by 3 bases and J by 6 bases, with 21 bases between the two germline ends.

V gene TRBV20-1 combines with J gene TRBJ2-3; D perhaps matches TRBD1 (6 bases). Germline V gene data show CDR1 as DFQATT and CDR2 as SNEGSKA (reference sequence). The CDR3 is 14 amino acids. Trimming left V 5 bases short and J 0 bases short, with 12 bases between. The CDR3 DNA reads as TGCAGTGCTGATCGACAGGAGAGCACAGATACGCAGTATTTT. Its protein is CSADRQESTDTQYF.

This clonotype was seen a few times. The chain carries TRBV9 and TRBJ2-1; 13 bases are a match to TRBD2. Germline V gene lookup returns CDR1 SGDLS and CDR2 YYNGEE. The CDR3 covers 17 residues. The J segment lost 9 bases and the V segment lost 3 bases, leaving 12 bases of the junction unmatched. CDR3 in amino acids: CASSAEIGLAGVSEQFF. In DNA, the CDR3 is TGTGCCAGCAGCGCCGAAATCGGACTAGCGGGAGTTAGTGAGCAGTTCTTC.

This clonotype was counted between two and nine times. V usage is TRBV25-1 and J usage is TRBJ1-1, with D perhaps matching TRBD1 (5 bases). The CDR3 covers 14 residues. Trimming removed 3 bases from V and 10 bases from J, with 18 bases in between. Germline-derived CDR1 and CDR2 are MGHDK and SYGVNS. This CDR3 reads CASSDYSWGPGAFF. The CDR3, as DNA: TGTGCCAGCAGTGATTATTCGTGGGGCCCTGGAGCTTTCTTT.

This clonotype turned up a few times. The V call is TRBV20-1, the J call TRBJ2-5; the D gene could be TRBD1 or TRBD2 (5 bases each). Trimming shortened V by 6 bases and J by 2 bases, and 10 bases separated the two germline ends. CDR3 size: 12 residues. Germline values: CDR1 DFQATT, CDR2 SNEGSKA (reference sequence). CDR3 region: CSAGREQETQYF. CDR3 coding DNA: TGCAGTGCGGGACGGGAACAAGAGACCCAGTACTTC.

The CDR3 loop reads CASGDPWGPEETQYF. Written as DNA, the CDR3 is TGTGCCAGCGGGGACCCCTGGGGTCCCGAAGAGACCCAGTACTTC. The V call is TRBV21-1, the J call TRBJ2-5; no DNA check was done on the table's D call, TRBD1. TRBV21-1 is a pseudogene. The CDR3 loop spans 15 amino acids.

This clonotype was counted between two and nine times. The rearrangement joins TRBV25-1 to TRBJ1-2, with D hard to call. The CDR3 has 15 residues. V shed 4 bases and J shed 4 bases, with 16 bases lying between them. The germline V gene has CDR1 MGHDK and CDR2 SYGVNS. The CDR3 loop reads CASSGIVVEGYGYTF. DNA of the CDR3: TGTGCCAGCAGTGGGATTGTCGTGGAGGGCTATGGCTACACCTTC.

The CDR3: CASSLPLAWARTNEKLFF. The CDR3 nucleotides are TGTGCCAGCAGCTTACCTCTAGCCTGGGCACGGACTAATGAAAAACTGTTTTTT. The chain is built from TRBV7-3 and TRBJ1-4; D is unclear. Germline V gene sequence: CDR1 SGHTA, CDR2 FQGTGA. CDR3 length: 18 amino acids. V lost 2 bases, J lost 2 bases, and 18 bases lay in between. Full variable domain (missing parts from reference TRBV7-3 and TRBJ1-4): GAGVSQTPSNKVTEKGKYVELRCDPISGHTALYWYRQSLGQGPEFLIYFQGTGAADDSGLPNDRFFAVRPEGSVSTLKIQRTERGDSAVYLCASSLPLAWARTNEKLFFGSGTQLSVL.

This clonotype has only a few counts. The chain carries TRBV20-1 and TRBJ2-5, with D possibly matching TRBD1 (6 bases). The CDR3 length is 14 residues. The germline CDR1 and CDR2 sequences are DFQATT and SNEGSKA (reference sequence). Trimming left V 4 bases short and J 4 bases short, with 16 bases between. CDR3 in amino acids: CSANKGGPSETQYF. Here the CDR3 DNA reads TGCAGTGCTAATAAAGGGGGTCCTTCAGAGACCCAGTACTTC.

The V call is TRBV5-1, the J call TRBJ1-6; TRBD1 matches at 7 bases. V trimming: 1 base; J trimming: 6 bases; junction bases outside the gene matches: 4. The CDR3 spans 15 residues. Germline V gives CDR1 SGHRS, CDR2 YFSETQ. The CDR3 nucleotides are TGCGCCAGCAGCTTGATTGGGACAGTTAATTCACCCCTCCACTTT. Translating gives CASSLIGTVNSPLHF.